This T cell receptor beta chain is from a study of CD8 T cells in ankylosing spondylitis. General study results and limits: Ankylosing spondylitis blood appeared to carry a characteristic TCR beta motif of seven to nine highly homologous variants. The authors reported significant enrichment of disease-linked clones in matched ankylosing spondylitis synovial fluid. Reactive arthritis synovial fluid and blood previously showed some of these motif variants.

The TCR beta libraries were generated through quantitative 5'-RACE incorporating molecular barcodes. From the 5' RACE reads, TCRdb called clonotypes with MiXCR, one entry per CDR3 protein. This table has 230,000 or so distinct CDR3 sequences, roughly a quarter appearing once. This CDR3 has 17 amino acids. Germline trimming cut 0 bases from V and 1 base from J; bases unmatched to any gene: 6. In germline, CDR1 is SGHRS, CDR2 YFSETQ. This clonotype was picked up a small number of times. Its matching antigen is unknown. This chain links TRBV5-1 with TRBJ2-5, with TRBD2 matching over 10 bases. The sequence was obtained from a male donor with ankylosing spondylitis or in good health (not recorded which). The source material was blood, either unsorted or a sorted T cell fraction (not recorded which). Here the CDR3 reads CASSLAVTSGIQETQYF. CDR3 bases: TGCGCCAGCAGCTTGGCTGTTACTAGCGGGATCCAAGAGACCCAGTACTTC.